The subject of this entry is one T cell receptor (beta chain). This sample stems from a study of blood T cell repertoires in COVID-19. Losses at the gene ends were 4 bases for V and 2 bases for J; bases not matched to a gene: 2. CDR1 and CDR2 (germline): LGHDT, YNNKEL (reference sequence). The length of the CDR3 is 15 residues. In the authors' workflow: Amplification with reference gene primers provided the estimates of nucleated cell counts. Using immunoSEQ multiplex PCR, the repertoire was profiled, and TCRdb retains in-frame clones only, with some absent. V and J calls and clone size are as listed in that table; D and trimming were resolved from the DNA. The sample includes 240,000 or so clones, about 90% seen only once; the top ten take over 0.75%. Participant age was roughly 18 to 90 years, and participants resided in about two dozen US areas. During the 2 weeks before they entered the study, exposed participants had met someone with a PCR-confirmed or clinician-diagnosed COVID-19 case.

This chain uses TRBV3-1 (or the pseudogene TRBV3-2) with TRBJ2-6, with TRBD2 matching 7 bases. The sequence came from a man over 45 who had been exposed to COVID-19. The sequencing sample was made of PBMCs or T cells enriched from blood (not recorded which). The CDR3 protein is CASSPRGAGANVLTF. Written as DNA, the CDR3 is TGTGCCAGCAGCCCCCGGGGGGCTGGGGCCAACGTCCTGACTTTC.